This TCR beta chain was identified during a study of shared clonotypes between healthy human individuals. As for the study in general: Donor ages ranged 18 to 49 years: a couple of women, a few men. Whole-study results and caveats: The authors sampled blood alone, and tissue repertoires likely differ.

The CDR3 covers 15 residues. The V and J ends lost 4 bases and 2 bases respectively, with 12 bases between them. CDR1 is MNHEY, CDR2 SVGAGI, per germline. TCRdb's table, derived via immunoSEQ multiplex PCR, lists solely in-frame clones and lacks some. The sample shows more than 2 million clones, nearly 97% of them seen only once. This clone appeared a single time. The antigen is undetermined. The sample taken for sequencing was naive CD4+ T cells sorted from blood. As for subset: CD45RA+ positively selected. V gene TRBV6-5 combines with J gene TRBJ1-5, with TRBD1 as a possible D gene (5 bases). The clonotype comes from a man aged 18-30 years in good health. Here the CDR3 DNA reads TGTGCCAGCAGTTCGTTGAGAGGGGGCAATCAGCCCCAGCATTTT. This codes for CASSSLRGGNQPQHF.